One and the same sample provided the 21 T cell receptor beta chains below, sequenced in a study of OX40 agonist ivuxolimab in advanced cancers. Profiling relied on immunoSEQ multiplex PCR, and the TCRdb table lists in-frame clones only, not all of them. The table lists under 90,000 clones, 75% to 90% of them singletons. The specimen comprised CD4+ or CD8+ T cells sorted from blood, sampled in a trial of the OX40 agonist ivuxolimab. The receptors were gathered from an adult with an advanced solid tumor such as melanoma, head and neck, liver or kidney cancer.

The chain links TRBV7-2 to TRBJ1-5, with 7 nucleotides matching TRBD1. The CDR3 runs 15 residues. Germline V lookup: CDR1 SGHTA, CDR2 FQGNSA. Unmatched junction bases numbered 11, after V lost 5 bases and J lost 7 bases. The CDR3 DNA sequence: TGTGCCAGCAGCCAGGGATCGACAGGGTACCAGCCCCAGCATTTT. It yields the protein CASSQGSTGYQPQHF.

Relative to its sample, this clone is medium-sized. V and J are TRBV5-4 and TRBJ2-7, with TRBD1 as a possible D gene (5 bases). The V and J ends lost 4 bases and 2 bases respectively, with 10 bases between them. Germline V gives CDR1 SGHNT, CDR2 YYREEE (reference sequence). The CDR3 is made up of 13 amino acids. Here the CDR3 DNA reads TGTGCCAGCAGCAGAGCAGGGCCCTACGAGCAGTACGTC. Translation gives CASSRAGPYEQYV.

The count of this clone is one. The V gene is TRBV10-3, the J gene TRBJ2-1; 7 bases match TRBD1. CDR1 is ENHRY and CDR2 is SYGVKD in the germline V gene. Trimming took 10 bases from V and 8 from J; bases not matched to a gene: 5. This CDR3 is 11 amino acids long. The CDR3: CATRQGDEQFF. In nucleotides, the CDR3 is TGTGCCACCCGACAGGGTGATGAGCAGTTCTTC.

Turning to this clone: Different DNA sequences within this sample yield the same CDR3. This sequence joins TRBV5-1 and TRBJ1-3, with D unclear. CDR3 length: 14 residues. Germline CDR1 is SGHRS and CDR2 is YFSETQ. The V and J ends lost 4 bases and 1 base respectively, with 9 bases between them. The CDR3 bases are TGCGCCAGCAGCCCGGCGGGTTCTGGAAACACCATATATTTT. Its protein product is CASSPAGSGNTIYF.

The V and J genes are TRBV29-1 and TRBJ2-1; unclear D gene. The CDR3 totals 14 residues. V lost 2 bases, J lost 0 bases, and 8 bases lay in between. In germline, CDR1 is SQVTM, CDR2 ANQGSEA. The CDR3 region is CSVELANSYNEQFF. Here the CDR3 DNA reads TGCAGCGTTGAATTGGCGAACTCCTACAATGAGCAGTTCTTC.

The rearrangement uses TRBV5-1 and TRBJ2-5; D not certain. Trimming took 0 bases from V and 1 from J, leaving 7 bases between them. Germline values: CDR1 SGHRS, CDR2 YFSETQ. There are 14 residues in the CDR3. CDR3 bases: TGCGCCAGCAGCTTGGGACTGATCCAAGAGACCCAGTACTTC. Residues: CASSLGLIQETQYF.

This chain links TRBV14 with TRBJ2-7, with no clear D. V was cut by 0 bases and J by 6 bases, with 9 bases left in between. This CDR3 is 13 amino acids long. Germline V gene lookup returns CDR1 SGHDN and CDR2 FVKESK. Here the CDR3 DNA reads TGTGCCAGCAGCCAAGATAGAAGGACCGAGCAGTACTTC. This sequence encodes CASSQDRRTEQYF. The whole variable domain, remainder taken from reference TRBV14 and TRBJ2-7, is EAGVTQFPSHSVIEKGQTVTLRCDPISGHDNLYWYRRVMGKEIKFLLHFVKESKQDESGMPNNRFLAERTGGTYSTLKVQPAELEDSGVYFCASSQDRRTEQYFGPGTRLTVT.

V gene TRBV2 combines with J gene TRBJ1-2, with a weak D call TRBD1 (6 bases). Germline CDR1 and CDR2: SNHLY and FYNNEI. The CDR3 loop spans 15 amino acids. Trimming left V 3 bases short and J 0 bases short, with 11 bases between. CDR3 DNA sequence: TGTGCCAGCAGTGAGTGGGGGGCCACTAACTATGGCTACACCTTC. Translation gives CASSEWGATNYGYTF.

The chain joins TRBV20-1 to TRBJ1-3; no clear D gene. The CDR3 covers 11 residues. Per the germline V gene, CDR1 is DFQATT and CDR2 is SNEGSKA (reference sequence). Trimming took off 6 bases at V and 3 bases at J, with 6 bases between the two ends. The CDR3 protein is CSAHIGNTIYF. The DNA for the CDR3 is TGCAGTGCGCATATTGGAAACACCATATATTTT.

This chain connects TRBV28 to TRBJ2-2; no firm D call. Trimming pared 5 bases from V and 2 bases from J, leaving 6 bases between. CDR1 is MDHEN, CDR2 SYDVKM, per germline. The CDR3 is 13 amino acids. In nucleotides, the CDR3 is TGTGCCAGCAGTCCGCGAAACACCGGGGAGCTGTTTTTT. It is translated as CASSPRNTGELFF. Full variable domain (remainder filled in from reference TRBV28 and TRBJ2-2): DVKVTQSSRYLVKRTGEKVFLECVQDMDHENMFWYRQDPGLGLRLIYFSYDVKMKEKGDIPEGYSVSREKKERFSLILESASTNQTSMYLCASSPRNTGELFFGEGSRLTVL.

V is TRBV4-1 and J is TRBJ1-2; TRBD1 matches 11 bases. This CDR3 comprises 16 residues. V lost 1 base, J lost 5 bases, and 6 bases stayed unmatched. Germline V gives CDR1 MGHRA, CDR2 YSYEKL. The CDR3 DNA follows: TGCGCCAGCAGCCAAGGATCCGGGACAGGGGGATATGGCTACACCTTC. This sequence encodes CASSQGSGTGGYGYTF.

This clone was recorded a few times. The genes are TRBV7-9 and TRBJ1-3; TRBD1 aligns across 7 bases. The CDR3 is 16 residues long. CDR1 SEHNR and CDR2 FQNEAQ come from the germline V gene (reference sequence). V lost 5 bases and J lost 0; bases outside the gene matches: 7. CDR3 in amino acids: CASSPRQGGSGNTIYF. DNA of the CDR3: TGTGCCAGCAGCCCGAGACAGGGAGGCTCTGGAAACACCATATATTTT.

This chain connects TRBV18 to TRBJ2-7; 7 bases map to TRBD1. Germline values: CDR1 KGHSH, CDR2 LQKENI. The CDR3 extends over 14 amino acids. With V trimmed by 4 bases and J by 5 bases, 8 bases remained unmatched. The CDR3 here is CASSQMTGTNEQYF. The CDR3 DNA reads as TGTGCCAGCTCACAAATGACAGGGACCAACGAGCAGTACTTC.

This rearrangement joins TRBV15 to TRBJ2-3, with TRBD1 identical over 8 bases. The CDR3 covers 16 residues. Trimming removed 1 base from V and 4 bases from J; junction bases left unmatched: 7. Germline V gives CDR1 LNHNV, CDR2 YYDKDF (reference sequence). The CDR3 coding sequence is TGTGCCACCAGCAGAGCCCAGGGGGCTTATGCAGATACGCAGTATTTT. This translates into CATSRAQGAYADTQYF.

This sequence joins TRBV5-1 and TRBJ2-1; the D gene is possibly TRBD1 (6 bases). This CDR3 has 16 amino acids. The V end was cut by 5 bases, the J end by 3 bases, with 18 bases between. Germline lookup yields CDR1 SGHRS and CDR2 YFSETQ. CDR3: CASSLTTGTHYNEQFF. DNA of the CDR3: TGCGCCAGCAGTTTAACCACCGGGACACACTACAATGAGCAGTTCTTC.

V gene TRBV4-2 combines with J gene TRBJ2-7; TRBD1 might be the D (5 bases). Between the trimmed V and J ends, which lost 0 bases and 6 bases, there was a span of 9 bases. Germline assignment: CDR1 LGHNA and CDR2 YNFKEQ. The CDR3 has 13 residues. The CDR3 DNA reads TGTGCCAGCAGCCAAGATGGGGCAGGCGAGCAGTACTTC. It yields the protein CASSQDGAGEQYF.

V and J are TRBV7-3 and TRBJ2-5, with unresolved D. Deletions cut 2 bases from V and 0 bases from J, with 10 bases between. This CDR3 has 15 residues. CDR1 SGHTA and CDR2 FQGTGA come from the germline V gene. CDR3 protein: CASSLGVNNQETQYF. The CDR3 coding sequence is TGTGCCAGCAGCTTAGGGGTGAACAACCAAGAGACCCAGTACTTC.

The chain has TRBV7-3 and TRBJ2-3; D is undetermined. This CDR3 spans 14 amino acids. Trimming pared 4 bases from V and 1 base from J, leaving 9 bases between. CDR1 is SGHTA and CDR2 is FQGTGA in the germline V gene. The DNA for the CDR3 is TGTGCCAGCAGCTCAAACCCTGGCACAGATACGCAGTATTTT. This codes for CASSSNPGTDTQYF. The entire variable domain, with the rest obtained from reference TRBV7-3 and TRBJ2-3, is as follows: GAGVSQTPSNKVTEKGKYVELRCDPISGHTALYWYRQSLGQGPEFLIYFQGTGAADDSGLPNDRFFAVRPEGSVSTLKIQRTERGDSAVYLCASSSNPGTDTQYFGPGTRLTVL.

V and J are TRBV28 and TRBJ1-1, with TRBD1 as a possible D gene (6 bases). V dropped 4 bases and J dropped 1 base, with 10 bases sitting between them. The germline gives CDR1 MDHEN, CDR2 SYDVKM. This CDR3 has 14 amino acids. CDR3 sequence reads: CASSSSTGNTEAFF. For the CDR3, the DNA is TGTGCCAGCAGTTCCTCGACAGGGAACACTGAAGCTTTCTTT.

A few counts support this clone. The CDR3 nucleotides read TGCGCCAGCAGCCAAGATCAAGGACAGGGTGTTGACGAGCAGTACTTC. Translated: CASSQDQGQGVDEQYF. V is TRBV4-3 and J is TRBJ2-7; 8 positions match TRBD1. The junction had 9 bases not matched to a gene; V was cut back by 0 bases and J by 5 bases. From germline, CDR1 is LGHNA and CDR2 YSLEER. The CDR3 sequence is 16 residues long.

This chain links TRBV11-2 with TRBJ2-2, with 9 bases that match TRBD2. There are 15 residues in the CDR3. Losses at the gene ends were 6 bases for V and 1 base for J; bases not matched to a gene: 3. CDR1 and CDR2 (germline): SGHAT, FQNNGV. CDR3 coding DNA: TGTGCCAGCAGTCCGACTAGCGGGAACACCGGGGAGCTGTTTTTT. This gives the protein CASSPTSGNTGELFF.